These T cell receptor beta chains were read from a single sample in a study of OX40 agonist ivuxolimab in advanced cancers. Libraries were prepared by immunoSEQ multiplex PCR; TCRdb keeps only in-frame clonotypes and omits some of them. The sample includes 84,000 or so clones, more than 80% seen only once; the top ten take around 2.9%. Specimen: CD4+ or CD8+ T cells sorted from blood, collected in a trial of the OX40 agonist ivuxolimab. These receptors all come from an adult with an advanced solid tumor such as melanoma, head and neck, liver or kidney cancer. CDR3s leave out the opening cysteine and the closing phenylalanine or tryptophan. Each record gives: CDR3 length, V gene, clone size, CDR3 protein. Clone size is not always given. Where it is, it says once, few, many or a class for expanded clones.

>14|TRBV19|-
ASSKDRGGPNYGYT
>9|TRBV7-2|-
ASSLGQGQF
>14|TRBV4-2|-
ASSRVRDRNTGELF
>15|TRBV7-2|-
ASSFHGGWGTTYEQY
>12|TRBV10-2|-
ASSESGENQPQH
>10|TRBV6-1|-
ASSIWGPEAF
>12|TRBV5-1|-
ASSPGGQQETQY
>12|TRBV11-2|-
ASSLSGPYNEQF
>12|TRBV28|-
ASSYRGPGTEAF
>11|TRBV28|-
ASRTGEGYGYT
>11|TRBV7-2|-
ASSPTGIETQY
>12|TRBV2|few
ASSERDRGGKAF